The present entry profiles one T cell receptor beta chain with its context. The data were obtained in a study of blood T cell repertoires in COVID-19. Study-level background: Samples of COVID-19 (acute and convalescent) were obtained from the United States, Italy and Spain. The analysed material was cDNA or gDNA that came from T cells, B-cell-depleted T cells, or PBMCs.

Under the authors' procedure: Reference gene primer amplification gave nucleated cell count estimates. The protocol was immunoSEQ multiplex PCR, while the TCRdb copy is restricted to in-frame clones and leaves out a portion. V and J calls plus clone size are reproduced from that table; the DNA served to infer D and trimming. Of about 150,000 clones listed, more than 65% are singletons. This CDR3 is built from 17 residues. J lost 4 bases, V lost 3 bases, and 10 bases had no gene match. The germline gives CDR1 SGHTS, CDR2 YDEGEE. What was sequenced was peripheral blood. This receptor was taken from a woman in her forties or fifties with acute or convalescent COVID-19. The V and J genes are TRBV5-8 and TRBJ1-5; 10 bases match TRBD1. The DNA of the CDR3 is TGTGCCAGCAGCTCGGGAGTGGACAGGGGGTTTAATCAGCCCCAGCATTTT. Protein sequence: CASSSGVDRGFNQPQHF.